Below are 20 T cell receptor beta chains sequenced from a single sample in a study of blood T cells in healthy people across ages. Next came a second PCR, run for about 6 to 11 cycles, which used a sample-barcoded 5' primer along with a J-beta primer mix. A single record per CDR3 protein comes from TCRdb applying MiXCR to the 5' RACE reads. The table lists approximately 670,000 distinct CDR3 sequences, around 38% of them singletons. Sequencing was performed on blood. The receptor set was obtained from an older man in good health.

In its sample, this clonotype was seen a few times. The chain combines TRBV11-2 with TRBJ2-5; 7 bases align to TRBD2. The CDR3 sequence is 13 residues long. The germline CDR1 and CDR2 sequences are SGHAT and FQNNGV. J was trimmed by 10 bases and V by 5 bases; bases with no gene match: 10. The CDR3 bases are TGTGCCAGCAGCGCCCGGGGGGTCGGGGGCCAGTACTTC. Its protein is CASSARGVGGQYF.

A few counts support this clonotype. The V and J genes are TRBV6-5 and TRBJ1-6; no firm D call. The V end was cut by 6 bases, the J end by 11 bases, with 20 bases between. CDR1 is MNHEY and CDR2 is SVGAGI in the germline V gene. CDR3 size: 15 residues. In nucleotides, the CDR3 is TGTGCCAGCAGCTCTGGCGAAGACCATGGAGCACCCCTCCACTTT. Its translation is CASSSGEDHGAPLHF.

This clonotype has ten or more counts. The chain carries TRBV20-1 and TRBJ2-5, with 9 nucleotides matching TRBD1. From germline, CDR1 is DFQATT and CDR2 SNEGSKA (reference sequence). The trim removed 3 bases at V and 5 bases at J, leaving 7 bases unmatched. The CDR3 consists of 14 residues. CDR3 sequence: CSARADRGGETQYF. The CDR3 DNA reads TGCAGTGCTAGGGCGGACAGGGGAGGTGAGACCCAGTACTTC.

This clonotype occurred a few times. This chain connects TRBV7-9 to TRBJ2-1, with D perhaps matching TRBD1 (5 bases). Germline V lookup: CDR1 SEHNR, CDR2 FQNEAQ (reference sequence). The V end lost 5 bases, the J end lost 7 bases, and 9 bases lay between the germline ends. The CDR3 length is 12 residues. CDR3 in DNA: TGTGCCAGCAGCACGGACACAAATGAGCAGTTCTTC. It yields the protein CASSTDTNEQFF.

The V and J genes are TRBV20-1 and TRBJ2-1, with TRBD1 as a possible D gene (5 bases). Trimming cost V 6 bases and J 5 bases, with 14 bases left between them. The germline V gene encodes CDR1 DFQATT and CDR2 SNEGSKA (reference sequence). The length of the CDR3 is 13 residues. For the CDR3, the DNA is TGCAGTGCCGCGGCGACAGCAAACAATGAGCAGTTCTTC. It specifies CSAAATANNEQFF.

The chain links TRBV24-1 to TRBJ1-5; 10 bases fit TRBD1. The ends lost 4 bases at V and 7 bases at J; junction bases unmatched: 18. CDR3 size: 19 residues. The V gene's germline CDR1 is KGHDR and CDR2 SFDVKD. The CDR3 protein is CATSEPDHTDRGLEQPQHF. The DNA for the CDR3 is TGTGCCACCAGTGAACCAGACCACACCGACAGGGGGCTCGAACAGCCCCAGCATTTT.

The chain is built from TRBV7-2 and TRBJ1-1; D not certain. V gave up 5 bases and J gave up 1 base, with 8 bases separating them. Looked up from germline, CDR1 is SGHTA and CDR2 is FQGNSA. This CDR3 spans 13 amino acids. The CDR3 spells CASSEYRNTEAFF. In DNA form, the CDR3 reads TGTGCCAGCAGCGAGTACAGGAACACTGAAGCTTTCTTT.

This clonotype was seen only a few times. The rearrangement links TRBV14 to TRBJ2-7; D call uncertain. V was cut by 4 bases and J by 6 bases, with 7 bases left in between. The germline gives CDR1 SGHDN, CDR2 FVKESK. The CDR3 length is 11 residues. CDR3 nucleotide sequence: TGTGCCAGCAGCCGGGTAGGCGAGCAGTACTTC. Translating it yields CASSRVGEQYF.

V usage is TRBV20-1 and J usage is TRBJ2-3; 10 nucleotides match TRBD2. After removal of 6 bases from V and 2 bases from J, the junction contained 8 bases not matched to a gene. The CDR3 sequence is 15 residues long. Germline assignment: CDR1 DFQATT and CDR2 SNEGSKA (reference sequence). The CDR3 DNA follows: TGCAGTGCGAGGGCTAGCGGGAGTAACACAGATACGCAGTATTTT. This translates into CSARASGSNTDTQYF.

This clonotype was observed a few times. The rearrangement uses TRBV20-1 and TRBJ2-3; tentative D call: TRBD2 (7 bases). Germline CDR1 and CDR2: DFQATT and SNEGSKA (reference sequence). Trimming removed 6 bases from V and 0 bases from J, with 31 bases in between. The CDR3 loop spans 20 amino acids. This CDR3 is CSAPSGYLGGGLRSTDTQYF. The CDR3 DNA is TGCAGTGCCCCTAGTGGGTATTTGGGGGGGGGCCTTAGAAGCACAGATACGCAGTATTTT.

This chain connects TRBV10-2 to TRBJ2-1; TRBD2 aligns across 10 bases. Germline trimming cut 5 bases from V and 9 bases from J; bases unmatched to any gene: 13. CDR3 size: 16 residues. Germline loops: CDR1 WSHSY, CDR2 SAAADI. CDR3 nucleotides: TGCGCCAGCAGTTGGCTAGCGGGAGCGGGAGCAAGTGAGCAGTTCTTC. Its protein product is CASSWLAGAGASEQFF.

CDR3 loop: CASSPQVGGARGYTF. The CDR3 bases are TGTGCCAGCAGCCCCCAGGTGGGGGGCGCGAGGGGCTACACCTTC. The chain combines TRBV12-3 or TRBV12-4 with TRBJ1-2, with a tentative D call TRBD1 (6 bases). With 6 bases removed from V and 8 bases from J, the gap between germline ends came to 22 bases. The CDR3 sequence is 15 residues long.

This clonotype appeared a few times. In nucleotides, the CDR3 is TGTGCCAGCAGCCGCCCGGACAGCAATCAGCCCCAGCATTTT. It translates to CASSRPDSNQPQHF. The chain recombines TRBV7-2 with TRBJ1-5; no definite D call. The CDR3 sequence is 14 residues long. Trimming removed 5 bases from V and 1 base from J, with 9 bases in between. CDR1 and CDR2 (germline): SGHTA, FQGNSA.

The chain joins TRBV6-2 or TRBV6-3 to TRBJ1-2; D is unclear. CDR3 size: 12 residues. Germline CDR1 reads MNHEY; CDR2 reads SVGEGT. V dropped 6 bases and J dropped 4 bases, with 9 bases sitting between them. CDR3: CASRGQTYGYTF. Written as DNA, the CDR3 is TGTGCCAGCAGGGGTCAGACCTATGGCTACACCTTC.

The rearrangement joins TRBV6-5 to TRBJ2-7; D gene uncertain. Trimming pared 5 bases from V and 0 bases from J, leaving 11 bases between. The CDR3 has 14 residues. CDR1 is MNHEY and CDR2 is SVGAGI in the germline V gene. DNA of the CDR3: TGTGCCAGCAGTCACCGGGCCTTCTCCTACGAGCAGTACTTC. It encodes CASSHRAFSYEQYF.

J is TRBJ2-3 and V is TRBV5-1, with 7 positions matching TRBD2. The CDR3 spans 15 residues. Per germline, CDR1 SGHRS and CDR2 YFSETQ. J gave up 0 bases and V 2 bases, and 3 bases lay outside the gene matches. CDR3 nucleotide sequence: TGCGCCAGCAGCTTCGGGGGGAAGAGCACAGATACGCAGTATTTT. Protein: CASSFGGKSTDTQYF.

The chain is built from TRBV21-1 and TRBJ2-7; no DNA check was done on the table's D call, TRBD1. TRBV21-1 is classified as a pseudogene. There are 15 residues in the CDR3. This chain's CDR3 is CASIEPGQGLYEQYF. The CDR3 DNA reads TGTGCCAGCATAGAACCGGGACAGGGGCTTTACGAGCAGTACTTC.

The V gene is TRBV19, the J gene TRBJ1-1; a weak D match, TRBD1 (5 bases). The CDR3 has 17 residues. Germline lookup yields CDR1 LNHDA and CDR2 SQIVND (reference sequence). The ends were cut back, 3 bases at V and 0 bases at J, with 17 bases in the middle. CDR3 region: CASSMARGEKLNTEAFF. CDR3 sequence (DNA): TGTGCCAGTAGTATGGCGAGAGGGGAGAAATTGAACACTGAAGCTTTCTTT.

This clonotype has at least ten counts. The chain employs TRBV7-2 and TRBJ2-3; D remains ambiguous. The CDR3 is 15 amino acids. In germline, CDR1 is SGHTA, CDR2 FQGNSA. V lost 5 bases to trimming and J lost 4 bases, with 16 bases between them. The DNA for the CDR3 is TGTGCCAGCAGCCCTAGTTATCTCTCGGCAGATACGCAGTATTTT. This gives the protein CASSPSYLSADTQYF.

With regard to this clonotype: A much larger clonotype is one base distant, so this may be a read error. This chain links TRBV4-2 with TRBJ2-7; D not resolved. The CDR3 has 17 residues. Germline CDR1 reads LGHNA; CDR2 reads YNFKEQ. The CDR3 loop is CTSSPSAGQEVSYEQYF. The CDR3 DNA reads TGTACCAGCAGCCCCTCCGCCGGGCAGGAAGTAAGCTACGAGCAGTACTTC.